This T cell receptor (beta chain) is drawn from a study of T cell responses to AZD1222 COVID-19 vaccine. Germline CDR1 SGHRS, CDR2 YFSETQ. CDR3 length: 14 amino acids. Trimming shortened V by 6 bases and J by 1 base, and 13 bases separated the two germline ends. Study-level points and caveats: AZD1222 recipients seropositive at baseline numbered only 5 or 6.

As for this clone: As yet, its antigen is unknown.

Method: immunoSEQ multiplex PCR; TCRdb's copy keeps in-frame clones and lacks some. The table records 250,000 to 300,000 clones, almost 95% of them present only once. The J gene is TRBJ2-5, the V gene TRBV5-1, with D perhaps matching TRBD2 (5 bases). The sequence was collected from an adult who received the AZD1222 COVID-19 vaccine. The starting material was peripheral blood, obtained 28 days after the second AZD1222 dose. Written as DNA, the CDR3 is TGCGCCAGCACCACTGGACTTTTCCAAGAGACCCAGTACTTC. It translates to CASTTGLFQETQYF.